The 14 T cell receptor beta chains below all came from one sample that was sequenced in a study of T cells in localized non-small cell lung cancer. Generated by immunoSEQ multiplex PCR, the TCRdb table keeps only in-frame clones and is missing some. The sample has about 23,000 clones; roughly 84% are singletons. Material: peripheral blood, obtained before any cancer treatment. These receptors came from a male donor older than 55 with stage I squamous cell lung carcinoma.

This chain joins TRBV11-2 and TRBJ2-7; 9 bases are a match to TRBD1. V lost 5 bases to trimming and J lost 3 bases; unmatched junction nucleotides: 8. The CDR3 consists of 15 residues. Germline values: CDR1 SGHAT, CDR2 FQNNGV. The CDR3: CASSHLRDRVYEQYF. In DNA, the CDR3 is TGTGCCAGCAGCCACCTCCGGGACAGGGTCTACGAGCAGTACTTC.

The CDR3 spells CASSSRGNNSPLHF. The CDR3 coding sequence is TGTGCCAGCAGCTCTCGGGGGAATAATTCACCCCTCCACTTT. V and J are TRBV11-1 and TRBJ1-6, with TRBD1 as a possible D gene (5 bases). The germline CDR1 and CDR2 sequences are SGHAT and FQDESV (reference sequence). V lost 4 bases to trimming and J lost 5 bases, with 9 bases between them. The CDR3 length is 14 residues.

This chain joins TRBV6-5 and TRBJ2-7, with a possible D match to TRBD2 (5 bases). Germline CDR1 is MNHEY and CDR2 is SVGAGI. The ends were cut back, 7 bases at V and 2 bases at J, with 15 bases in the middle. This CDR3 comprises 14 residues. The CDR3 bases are TGTGCCAGCAAGGACTTTTACCTTCCCTACGAGCAGTACTTC. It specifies CASKDFYLPYEQYF.

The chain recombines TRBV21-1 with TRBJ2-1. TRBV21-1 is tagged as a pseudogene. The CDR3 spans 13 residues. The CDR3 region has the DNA TGTGCCAGCAGCAAGCGACGGTACGATGAGCAGTTCTTC. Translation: CASSKRRYDEQFF.

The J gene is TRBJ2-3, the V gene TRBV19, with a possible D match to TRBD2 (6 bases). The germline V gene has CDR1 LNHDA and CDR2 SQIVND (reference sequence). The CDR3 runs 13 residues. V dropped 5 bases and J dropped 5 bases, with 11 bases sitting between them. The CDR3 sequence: CASSPKGLDTQYF. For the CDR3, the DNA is TGTGCCAGTAGTCCGAAGGGACTAGATACGCAGTATTTT.

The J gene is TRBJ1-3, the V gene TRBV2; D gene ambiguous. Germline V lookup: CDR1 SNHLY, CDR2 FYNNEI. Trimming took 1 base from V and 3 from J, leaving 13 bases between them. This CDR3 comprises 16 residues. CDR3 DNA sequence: TGTGCCAGCAGTGAAGGGGGATCCCGGGGTGGAAACACCATATATTTT. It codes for CASSEGGSRGGNTIYF.

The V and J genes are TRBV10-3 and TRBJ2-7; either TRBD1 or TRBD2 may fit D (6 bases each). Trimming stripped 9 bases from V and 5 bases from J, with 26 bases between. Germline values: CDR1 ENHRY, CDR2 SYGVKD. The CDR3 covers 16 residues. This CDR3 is CAIREYGGRGWDEQYF. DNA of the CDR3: TGTGCCATAAGGGAGTACGGGGGCAGAGGTTGGGACGAGCAGTACTTC.

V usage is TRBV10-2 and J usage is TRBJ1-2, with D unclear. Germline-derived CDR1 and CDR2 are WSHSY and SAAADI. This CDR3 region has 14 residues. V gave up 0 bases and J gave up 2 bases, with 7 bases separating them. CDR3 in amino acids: CASSESRKNYGYTF. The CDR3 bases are TGCGCCAGCAGTGAGTCGAGGAAGAACTATGGCTACACCTTC.

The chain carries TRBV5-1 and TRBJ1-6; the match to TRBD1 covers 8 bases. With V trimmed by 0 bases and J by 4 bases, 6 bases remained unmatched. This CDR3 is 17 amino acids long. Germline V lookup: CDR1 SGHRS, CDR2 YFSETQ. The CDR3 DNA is TGCGCCAGCAGCTTGGTGTCCGGGACAGGTTATAATTCACCCCTCCACTTT. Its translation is CASSLVSGTGYNSPLHF.

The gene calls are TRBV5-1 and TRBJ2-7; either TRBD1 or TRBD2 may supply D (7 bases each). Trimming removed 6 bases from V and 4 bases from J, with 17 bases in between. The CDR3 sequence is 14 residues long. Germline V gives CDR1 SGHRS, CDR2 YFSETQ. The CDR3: CASKGAAGTYEQYF. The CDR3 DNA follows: TGCGCCAGCAAGGGGGCAGCGGGGACTTACGAGCAGTACTTC.

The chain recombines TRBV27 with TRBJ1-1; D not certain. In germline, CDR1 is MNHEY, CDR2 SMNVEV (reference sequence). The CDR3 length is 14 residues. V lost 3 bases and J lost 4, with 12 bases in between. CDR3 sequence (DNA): TGTGCCAGCAGTTTCCAGGAAAGATTCACTGAAGCTTTCTTT. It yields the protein CASSFQERFTEAFF.

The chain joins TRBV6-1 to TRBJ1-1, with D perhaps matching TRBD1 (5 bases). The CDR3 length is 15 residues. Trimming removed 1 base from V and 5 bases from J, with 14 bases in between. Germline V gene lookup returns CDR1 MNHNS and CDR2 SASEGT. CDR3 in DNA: TGTGCCAGCAGTGAAGACAGTGGGGCGTTGACTGAAGCTTTCTTT. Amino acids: CASSEDSGALTEAFF.

The CDR3 loop is CASSDRDGQPQHF. The CDR3 DNA reads TGTGCCAGCAGTGACAGGGATGGTCAGCCCCAGCATTTT. V is TRBV6-4 and J is TRBJ1-5; D ambiguous. The CDR3 spans 13 residues. CDR1 is MRHNA, CDR2 SNTAGT, per germline. Between the trimmed V and J ends, which lost 2 bases and 6 bases, there was a span of 8 bases.

The CDR3 here is CAWGAAQETQYF. The CDR3 nucleotides are TGTGCCTGGGGGGCAGCCCAAGAGACCCAGTACTTC. This chain joins TRBV30 and TRBJ2-5; D perhaps matches TRBD1 (5 bases). The V end was cut by 5 bases, the J end by 1 base, with 8 bases between. This CDR3 region has 12 residues. Germline CDR1 reads GTSNPN; CDR2 reads SVGIG (reference sequence).